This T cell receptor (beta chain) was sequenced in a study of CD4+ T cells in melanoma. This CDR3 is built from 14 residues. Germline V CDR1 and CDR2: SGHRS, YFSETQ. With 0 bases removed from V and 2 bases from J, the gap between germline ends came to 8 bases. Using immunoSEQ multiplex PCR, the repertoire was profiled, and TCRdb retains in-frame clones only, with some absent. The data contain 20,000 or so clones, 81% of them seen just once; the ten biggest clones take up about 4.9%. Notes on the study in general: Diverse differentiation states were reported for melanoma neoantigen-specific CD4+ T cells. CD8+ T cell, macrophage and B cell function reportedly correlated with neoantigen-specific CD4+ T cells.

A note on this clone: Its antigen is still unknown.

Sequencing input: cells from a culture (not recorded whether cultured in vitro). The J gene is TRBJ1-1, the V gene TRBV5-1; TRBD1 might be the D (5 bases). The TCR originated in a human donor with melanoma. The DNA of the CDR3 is TGCGCCAGCAGCTTGGGGGACTTTAACACTGAAGCTTTCTTT. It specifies CASSLGDFNTEAFF.